These T cell receptor beta chains were read from a single sample in a study of CD8 T cells in Susac syndrome. MiXCR, run by TCRdb on the immunoSEQ multiplex PCR reads, gives a single entry per CDR3 protein. The repertoire holds roughly 180,000 distinct CDR3 sequences, with roughly 95% as singletons. Input material: CD4+ T cells from PBMCs. These receptors all come from a human donor in good health. Each CDR3 is given without its conserved first and last residue. Each record gives: V gene, J gene, D gene, CDR3 protein. The D gene is left open where the match is weak.

V: TRBV20-1
J: TRBJ2-3
D: -
CDR3: SVQAFADTQY

V: TRBV6-2/TRBV6-3
J: TRBJ2-7
D: TRBD2
CDR3: ASSAQGSGNSYEQY

V: TRBV20-1
J: TRBJ2-7
D: TRBD1
CDR3: SARSGQGGLYEQY

V: TRBV18
J: TRBJ2-5
D: -
CDR3: ASSPDRDGTQY

V: TRBV2
J: TRBJ2-7
D: TRBD2
CDR3: ASRRLAGTVYEQY

V: TRBV20-1
J: TRBJ2-1
D: TRBD2
CDR3: SAFSGRAMWNEQF

V: TRBV5-6
J: TRBJ2-7
D: -
CDR3: ASSLATGLEQY

V: TRBV6-6
J: TRBJ1-5
D: TRBD1
CDR3: ASSYSRGRDQPQH

V: TRBV29-1
J: TRBJ2-2
D: TRBD1
CDR3: SVSTGGWSGELF

V: TRBV30
J: TRBJ2-3
D: -
CDR3: AWSVGGDTQY

V: TRBV24-1
J: TRBJ2-1
D: -
CDR3: ATSDHKAESYNEQF

V: TRBV29-1
J: TRBJ2-4
D: TRBD2
CDR3: SVERLAENIQY

V: TRBV7-2
J: TRBJ2-7
D: TRBD2
CDR3: ASSLVSGTSLWEQY

V: TRBV7-9
J: TRBJ2-3
D: TRBD1
CDR3: ASRPPGGAGDTQY

V: TRBV6-5
J: TRBJ2-3
D: -
CDR3: ASSYSRALGALGTDTQY

V: TRBV6-6
J: TRBJ2-7
D: -
CDR3: ASTGLEIGYEQY

V: TRBV4-1
J: TRBJ2-3
D: TRBD2
CDR3: ASSQDWGGGPVDTQY

V: TRBV28
J: TRBJ1-4
D: -
CDR3: ASMREVREKLF

V: TRBV12-3/TRBV12-4
J: TRBJ2-7
D: TRBD1
CDR3: ASVSGTGEQY

V: TRBV7-9
J: TRBJ2-1
D: TRBD1
CDR3: ASSTWTGVENEQF

V: TRBV7-9
J: TRBJ2-7
D: -
CDR3: ASSSSSYEQY

V: TRBV20-1
J: TRBJ2-1
D: TRBD2
CDR3: SARGLAGGSSYNEQF

V: TRBV29-1
J: TRBJ1-4
D: -
CDR3: SATGNEKLF

V: TRBV20-1
J: TRBJ2-3
D: -
CDR3: SAIPRGAPTDTQY

V: TRBV3-1
J: TRBJ1-1
D: -
CDR3: ASSQAMARTEAF

V: TRBV4-3
J: TRBJ1-2
D: TRBD1
CDR3: ASSGGPGQGYGYT

V: TRBV6-2/TRBV6-3
J: TRBJ2-5
D: -
CDR3: ASSYHWGSKETQY

V: TRBV3-1
J: TRBJ2-7
D: -
CDR3: ASSQGRGPYEQY

V: TRBV12-3/TRBV12-4
J: TRBJ1-1
D: -
CDR3: ASSPYVRGSTEAF

V: TRBV7-9
J: TRBJ1-3
D: -
CDR3: ASSTGTRGNTIY

V: TRBV7-9
J: TRBJ2-7
D: TRBD1
CDR3: ASSLERQGIHEQY

V: TRBV29-1
J: TRBJ2-1
D: TRBD2
CDR3: SGTSGINEQF

V: TRBV29-1
J: TRBJ2-1
D: TRBD2
CDR3: SVEDGGRSYNEQF

V: TRBV3-1
J: TRBJ2-2
D: -
CDR3: ASSQVLATNTGELF

V: TRBV29-1
J: TRBJ1-5
D: TRBD1
CDR3: SVSRGSNQPQH

V: TRBV29-1
J: TRBJ2-7
D: TRBD2
CDR3: SALLSGGSPYEQY

V: TRBV6-6
J: TRBJ2-1
D: TRBD1
CDR3: ASSYRDRYNEQF

V: TRBV2
J: TRBJ1-2
D: -
CDR3: ASRTDVGQGGYT

V: TRBV3-1
J: TRBJ2-3
D: -
CDR3: ASSRGPDTQY

V: TRBV28
J: TRBJ2-5
D: -
CDR3: ASRPANVGETQY

V: TRBV6-6
J: TRBJ2-7
D: -
CDR3: ASSYRNEQY

V: TRBV11-2
J: TRBJ2-2
D: -
CDR3: ASSKSTGELF

V: TRBV27
J: TRBJ2-7
D: -
CDR3: ASSSRRGLYEQY

V: TRBV20-1
J: TRBJ1-1
D: -
CDR3: SAKGYMNTEAF

V: TRBV12-3/TRBV12-4
J: TRBJ2-3
D: TRBD2
CDR3: ASSRSGRMGTDTQY

V: TRBV6-2/TRBV6-3
J: TRBJ1-1
D: -
CDR3: ASSYSLQGHTEAF

V: TRBV4-3
J: TRBJ2-3
D: TRBD2
CDR3: ASSQDRGVTDTQY

V: TRBV30
J: TRBJ1-1
D: -
CDR3: AWRANTEAF

V: TRBV5-1
J: TRBJ2-1
D: TRBD2
CDR3: ASSWTPGLAANEQF

V: TRBV15
J: TRBJ2-1
D: TRBD1
CDR3: ATSRDHGTANYNEQF

V: TRBV3-1
J: TRBJ2-7
D: TRBD2
CDR3: ASKRLAGDEQY

V: TRBV7-2
J: TRBJ2-7
D: -
CDR3: ASSLSGTERMEQY

V: TRBV20-1
J: TRBJ2-5
D: -
CDR3: SARERETQY

V: TRBV15
J: TRBJ2-1
D: -
CDR3: ATKLGASYNEQF